Listed below are T cell receptor beta chains from one sample, sequenced in a study of somatic mutations in cytotoxic T cells in rheumatoid arthritis. Sequenced by immunoSEQ multiplex PCR; TCRdb stores in-frame clones only, minus some. Here the sample spans about 11,000 clones, less than 80% being singletons. Sequences were obtained from CD8+ T cells sorted from blood. The receptors shown here come from a man in his 70s in good health. Each CDR3 is given with its conserved first and last residue. Fields, in order: V gene, clone size, D gene, J gene, CDR3 DNA, CDR3 protein. A D gene is named only where the DNA matches it firmly. The size of a clone is reported for some rows only, either as once, few or many, or as a class for expanded clones.

TRBV9	NA	NA	TRBJ2-2	TGTGCCAGCAGCGTTCTGGGGAGGGGGGGCACCGGGGAGCTGTTTTTT	CASSVLGRGGTGELFF
TRBV30	few	TRBD1	TRBJ1-1	TGTGCCTGGAGTGGGGACAGATGGAACACTGAAGCTTTCTTT	CAWSGDRWNTEAFF
TRBV7-8	NA	NA	TRBJ2-1	TGTGCCAGCAGCTCCGGGACGAGCTACAATGAGCAGTTCTTC	CASSSGTSYNEQFF
TRBV7-2	NA	TRBD2	TRBJ2-3	TGTGCCAGCAGACGGACTAGCGGTAAAATGGATACGCAGTATTTT	CASRRTSGKMDTQYF
TRBV2	NA	NA	TRBJ1-1	TGTGCCAGTGTCTACACTGAAGCTTTCTTT	CASVYTEAFF
TRBV23-1	NA	NA	TRBJ2-1	TGCGCCAGCAGGGACAAGCTTTACAATGAGCAGTTCTTC	CASRDKLYNEQFF
TRBV9	NA	TRBD2	TRBJ2-2	TGTGCCAGCAGCGTAGTCCCTAATCCGGGACTAGCGGGAATTAACACCGGGGAGCTGTTTTTT	CASSVVPNPGLAGINTGELFF
TRBV4-2	few	TRBD2	TRBJ2-3	TGTGCCAGCAGCCCTTCTAGCGGGAGTACAGATACGCAGTATTTT	CASSPSSGSTDTQYF
TRBV5-1	NA	NA	TRBJ1-3	TGCGCCAGCAGCTTGGACAGAACCTCTGGAAACACCATATATTTT	CASSLDRTSGNTIYF
TRBV28	NA	NA	TRBJ1-5	TGTGCCAGCAGTTTGCAGGGGAGAAGCAATCAGCCCCAGCATTTT	CASSLQGRSNQPQHF
TRBV6-1	few	NA	TRBJ1-4	TGTGCCAGCAGTGAAATTATAGGTGGAGGGGACGAAAAACTGTTTTTT	CASSEIIGGGDEKLFF
TRBV5-1	NA	NA	TRBJ2-1	TGCGCCAGCAGCTTGGAGTACCATGAGCAGTTCTTC	CASSLEYHEQFF
TRBV19	few	TRBD1	TRBJ2-7	TGTGCCAGTAGTCCAACAGGGGGCCCCTACGAGCAGTACTTC	CASSPTGGPYEQYF
TRBV25-1	NA	NA	TRBJ1-3	TGTGCCAGCGTCCCCAGCTGGCCTGGAAACACCATATATTTT	CASVPSWPGNTIYF
TRBV6-5	NA	NA	TRBJ1-1	TGTGCCAGCAGTACCTTTAAGGGCGCCACTGAAGCTTTCTTT	CASSTFKGATEAFF
TRBV5-4	NA	NA	TRBJ2-2	TGTGCCAGCAGCCGGGGAGAAACCGGGGAGCTGTTTTTT	CASSRGETGELFF
TRBV12-1	few	NA	TRBJ2-1	TGTGCCAGCAGCCCCCGGGTCCTAAACTACAATGAGCAGTTCTTC	CASSPRVLNYNEQFF
TRBV6-4	few	TRBD2	TRBJ2-1	TGTGCCAGCAGTGACTCTAGCGGGCCTTACAATGAGCAGTTCTTC	CASSDSSGPYNEQFF
TRBV27	NA	NA	TRBJ1-1	TGTGCCAGCAGTTTGGGCGGGAACACTGAAGCTTTCTTT	CASSLGGNTEAFF
TRBV11-1	NA	NA	TRBJ2-7	TGTGCCAGCAGCTTGCAAAGCGACGAGCAGTACTTC	CASSLQSDEQYF
TRBV9	NA	NA	TRBJ1-4	TGTGCCAGCAGCGCCTCCGGGACATGGAATGAAAAACTGTTTTTT	CASSASGTWNEKLFF
TRBV19	NA	TRBD1	TRBJ1-1	TGTGCCAGTAGTATAACAGGGGAGTATGAAGCTTTCTTT	CASSITGEYEAFF
TRBV7-2	NA	TRBD1	TRBJ2-7	TGTGCCAGCAGCGTAGACAGGGGGCGCGATTGGGAGCAGTACTTC	CASSVDRGRDWEQYF
TRBV7-2	NA	NA	TRBJ1-1	TGTGCCATCCCGGCGGAGGGGGTCTTAACTGAAGCTTTCTTT	CAIPAEGVLTEAFF
TRBV6-6	NA	NA	TRBJ1-1	TGTGCCAGCAGTCCTACAGAAGCTGAAGCTTTCTTT	CASSPTEAEAFF